Sequencing of this T cell receptor beta chain was carried out in a study of shared clonotypes between healthy human individuals. The deep-level immunoSEQ assay was used. Once extracted for a subset, genomic DNA was divided evenly among several immunoSEQ plates. The data were produced by immunoSEQ multiplex PCR, yet TCRdb's version contains in-frame clones alone and is incomplete. The repertoire includes about 490,000 clones, approximately 84% of them detected once, and about 12% sits in the top ten. Donors were Caucasian adults residing in Nashville, Tennessee, USA. The unsorted samples had approximately 90 million PBMCs used for genomic DNA. Germline values: CDR1 LNHDA, CDR2 SQIVND (reference sequence). V lost 3 bases and J lost 5; bases outside the gene matches: 9. The length of the CDR3 is 16 residues.

This chain links TRBV19 with TRBJ2-2, with 7 positions matching TRBD2. The specimen was PBMCs. The sequence derives from a woman in her 40s in good health. Some clones in this sample may be carry-over from other donors' samples. This CDR3 is CASSMQRLAQTGELFF. The CDR3 coding sequence is TGTGCCAGTAGTATGCAGCGACTAGCCCAAACCGGGGAGCTGTTTTTT.